The clone carrying this T cell receptor beta chain was picked up many times. The antigen remains undetermined. This sample is drawn from a study of CD8 T cells in ankylosing spondylitis. Overall study findings and caveats: Clones linked to disease were reported to show significant enrichment in matched ankylosing spondylitis synovial fluid. Ankylosing spondylitis blood appeared to be characterized by a TCR beta motif of 7 to 9 highly homologous variants.

Germline V gene lookup returns CDR1 SGHRS and CDR2 YFSETQ. Trimming stripped 4 bases from V and 10 bases from J, with 20 bases between. The CDR3 covers 14 residues. One entry per CDR3 protein, called by TCRdb with MiXCR from the 5' RACE reads. The repertoire includes under 85,000 distinct CDR3 sequences, approximately 5.3% of them detected once, and approximately 2% sits in the top ten. This TCR was sampled from a male donor with ankylosing spondylitis or in good health (not recorded which). Sample: blood, either unsorted or a sorted T cell fraction (not recorded which). The chain couples TRBV5-1 to TRBJ1-2; TRBD1 might be the D (5 bases). The CDR3 is CASSLTAGYEDYTF. CDR3 sequence (DNA): TGCGCCAGCAGCCTCACGGCAGGGTACGAAGACTACACCTTC.